These T cell receptor beta chains were read from a single sample in a study of T cells in localized non-small cell lung cancer. Produced via immunoSEQ multiplex PCR; TCRdb's table is partial and in-frame only. The table includes roughly 1,700 clones, around 40% detected once. The source material was lung tumor tissue, sampled before any cancer treatment. The receptor set was obtained from a female donor over 55 with stage I lung adenocarcinoma. The CDR3 runs from the conserved cysteine through the conserved F or W. A D gene is named only where the DNA matches it firmly. Clone size is shown for a subset of rows, as once, few, many or a class of expanded clone.

cdr3_aa cdr3_nt j_call v_call d_call clone_size
CASTRGRALNEKLFF TGTGCCAGTACCCGGGGCCGAGCCCTTAATGAAAAACTGTTTTTT TRBJ1-4 TRBV19 NA NA
CATSRDKSTTTNEKLFF TGTGCCACCAGCAGAGATAAGTCGACGACAACTAATGAAAAACTGTTTTTT TRBJ1-4 TRBV15 NA few
CAISESRGRGTYNEQFF TGTGCCATCAGTGAGTCACGGGGGCGGGGGACGTACAATGAGCAGTTCTTC TRBJ2-1 TRBV10-3 NA medium-sized
CASSQDGAVRGNIQYF TGCGCCAGCAGCCAAGATGGAGCCGTAAGGGGTAACATTCAGTACTTC TRBJ2-4 TRBV1 NA NA
CASSPPGGEEAEAFF TGTGCCAGCTCACCGCCCGGGGGGGAGGAGGCTGAAGCTTTCTTT TRBJ1-1 TRBV18 NA NA
CASSNVAGVFTDTQYF TGTGCCAGTAGTAACGTCGCGGGGGTCTTCACAGATACGCAGTATTTT TRBJ2-3 TRBV19 TRBD2 NA
CASGPDRSLYGYTF TGTGCTAGTGGCCCTGACAGAAGTCTTTATGGCTACACCTTC TRBJ1-2 TRBV12-5 NA NA
CASTGEDYGYTF TGCGCCAGCACGGGAGAGGACTATGGCTACACCTTC TRBJ1-2 TRBV10-2 NA NA
CASGVNSNQPQHF TGTGCCAGTGGGGTGAATTCCAATCAGCCCCAGCATTTT TRBJ1-5 TRBV28 NA NA
CASSPRPGQGVISGGYTF TGCGCCAGCAGCCCACGACCGGGACAGGGGGTTATTTCGGGAGGCTACACCTTC TRBJ1-2 TRBV5-1 TRBD1 NA
CSAVPVSGNTIYF TGCAGCGCCGTCCCAGTCTCTGGAAACACCATATATTTT TRBJ1-3 TRBV29-1 NA NA
CASRRDRASDTQYF TGTGCCAGCCGACGTGATCGGGCATCGGATACGCAGTATTTT TRBJ2-3 TRBV6-8 NA few
CALRDRGRYGYTF TGTGCTCTCCGGGACAGGGGCCGCTATGGCTACACCTTC TRBJ1-2 TRBV28 TRBD1 NA
CASQDRGAYNEQFF TGTGCCAGCCAAGACAGGGGTGCCTACAATGAGCAGTTCTTC TRBJ2-1 TRBV19 TRBD1 NA
CASSHPNTGELFF TGTGCCAGCAGCCACCCTAACACCGGGGAGCTGTTTTTT TRBJ2-2 TRBV14 NA NA
CASSYSQGPQGQPQHF TGTGCCAGCAGTTACTCGCAGGGTCCCCAAGGTCAGCCCCAGCATTTT TRBJ1-5 TRBV6-8 NA few
CASSPVLASTGVTGELFF TGTGCCAGCTCACCAGTTCTGGCTTCGACAGGGGTCACCGGGGAGCTGTTTTTT TRBJ2-2 TRBV18 TRBD1 once
CASRLRTGGGLSPLHF TGTGCCAGCAGGTTAAGGACAGGGGGCGGTTTATCACCCCTCCACTTT TRBJ1-6 TRBV6-8 TRBD1 NA
CASTLGVYRTEAFF TGTGCCAGTACTTTAGGGGTTTACCGAACTGAAGCTTTCTTT TRBJ1-1 TRBV19 NA NA
CASSNGQIGETQYF TGTGCCAGTAGTAACGGACAGATTGGAGAGACCCAGTACTTC TRBJ2-5 TRBV19 NA once
CASSRGFWDTEAFF TGTGCCAGCAGCCGAGGCTTCTGGGACACTGAAGCTTTCTTT TRBJ1-1 TRBV11-3 NA medium-sized
CASSLVDRDYGYTF TGTGCCAGCAGCTTGGTGGACAGGGATTATGGCTACACCTTC TRBJ1-2 TRBV11-3 TRBD1 few
CASSEQTGQETQYF TGTGCCAGCAGTGAGCAGACAGGACAAGAGACCCAGTACTTC TRBJ2-5 TRBV6-8 NA few
CASSYSGATGELFF TGTGCCAGCAGCTACTCGGGGGCCACCGGGGAGCTGTTTTTT TRBJ2-2 TRBV11-3 NA NA
CASSFRPARAGNQPQHF TGTGCCAGCAGTTTCCGACCCGCCAGGGCGGGTAATCAGCCCCAGCATTTT TRBJ1-5 TRBV9 NA NA
CASSRGESSPLHF TGTGCCAGCAGCCGGGGAGAGAGTTCACCCCTCCACTTT TRBJ1-6 TRBV2 NA NA
CASSEGTGYNSPLHF TGTGCCAGTAGTGAAGGGACAGGCTACAATTCACCCCTCCACTTT TRBJ1-6 TRBV19 TRBD1 NA